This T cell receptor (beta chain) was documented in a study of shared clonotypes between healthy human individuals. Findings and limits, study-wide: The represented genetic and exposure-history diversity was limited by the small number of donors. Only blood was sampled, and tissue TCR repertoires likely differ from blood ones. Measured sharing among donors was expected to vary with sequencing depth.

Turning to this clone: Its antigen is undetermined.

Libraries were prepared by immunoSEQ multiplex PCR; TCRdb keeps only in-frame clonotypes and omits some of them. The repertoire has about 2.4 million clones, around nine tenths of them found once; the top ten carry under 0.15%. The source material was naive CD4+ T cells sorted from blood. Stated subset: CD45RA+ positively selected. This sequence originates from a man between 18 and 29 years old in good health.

This CDR3 is CARSYGNTEAFF. In DNA, the CDR3 is TGTGCCAGAAGCTATGGGAACACTGAAGCTTTCTTT. The J gene is TRBJ1-1, the V gene TRBV5-3; unclear D gene. TRBV5-3 is reported as an ORF; its role is uncertain. V lost 3 bases and J 1 base, leaving 4 bases between the germline ends. The CDR3 contains 12 residues.